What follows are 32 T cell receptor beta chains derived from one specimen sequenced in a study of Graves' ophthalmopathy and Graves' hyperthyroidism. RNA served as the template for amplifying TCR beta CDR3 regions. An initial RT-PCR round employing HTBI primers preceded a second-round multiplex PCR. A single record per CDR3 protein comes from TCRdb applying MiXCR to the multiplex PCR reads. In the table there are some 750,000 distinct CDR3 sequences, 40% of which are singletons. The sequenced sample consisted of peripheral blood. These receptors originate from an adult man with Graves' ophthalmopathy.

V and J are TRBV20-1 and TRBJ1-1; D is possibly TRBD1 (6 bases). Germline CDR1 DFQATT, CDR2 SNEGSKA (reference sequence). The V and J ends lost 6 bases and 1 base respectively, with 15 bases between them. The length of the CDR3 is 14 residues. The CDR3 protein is CSATDSSQNTEAFF. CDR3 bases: TGCAGTGCGACGGACAGCTCCCAGAACACTGAAGCTTTCTTT.

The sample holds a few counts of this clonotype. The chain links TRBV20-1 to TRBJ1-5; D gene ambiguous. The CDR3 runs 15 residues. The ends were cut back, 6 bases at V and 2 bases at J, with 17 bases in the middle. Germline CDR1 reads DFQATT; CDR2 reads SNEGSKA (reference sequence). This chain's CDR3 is CSASRFLAGNQPQHF. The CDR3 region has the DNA TGCAGTGCCAGCAGGTTCTTAGCGGGCAATCAGCCCCAGCATTTT.

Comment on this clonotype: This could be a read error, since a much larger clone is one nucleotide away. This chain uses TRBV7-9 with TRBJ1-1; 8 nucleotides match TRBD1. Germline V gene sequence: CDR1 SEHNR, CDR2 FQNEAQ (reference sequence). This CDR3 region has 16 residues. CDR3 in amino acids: CAGSRPGGLRNTEAFF. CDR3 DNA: TGTGCCGGCAGCCGTCCAGGGGGCCTGCGCAACACTGAAGCTTTCTTT.

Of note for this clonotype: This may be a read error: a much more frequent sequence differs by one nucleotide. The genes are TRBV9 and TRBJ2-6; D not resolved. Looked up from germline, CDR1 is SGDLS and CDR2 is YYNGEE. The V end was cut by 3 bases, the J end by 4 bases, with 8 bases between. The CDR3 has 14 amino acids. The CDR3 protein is CASSETAGANVLTF. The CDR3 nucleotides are TGTGCCAGCAGCGAGACGGCGGGGGCCAACGTCCTGACTTTC.

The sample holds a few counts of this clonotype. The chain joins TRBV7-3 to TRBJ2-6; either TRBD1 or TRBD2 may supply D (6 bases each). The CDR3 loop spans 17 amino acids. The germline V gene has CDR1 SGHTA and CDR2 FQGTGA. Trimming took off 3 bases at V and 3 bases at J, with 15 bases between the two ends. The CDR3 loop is CASSLEGVAGGANVLTF. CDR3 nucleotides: TGTGCCAGCAGCTTGGAGGGGGTCGCTGGTGGGGCCAACGTCCTGACTTTC. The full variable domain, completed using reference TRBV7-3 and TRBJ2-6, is GAGVSQTPSNKVTEKGKYVELRCDPISGHTALYWYRQSLGQGPEFLIYFQGTGAADDSGLPNDRFFAVRPEGSVSTLKIQRTERGDSAVYLCASSLEGVAGGANVLTFGAGSRLTVL.

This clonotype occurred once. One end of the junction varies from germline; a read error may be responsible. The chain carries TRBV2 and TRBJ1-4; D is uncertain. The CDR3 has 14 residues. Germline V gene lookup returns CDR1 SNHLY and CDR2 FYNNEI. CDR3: CASSDLAGNGKLFF. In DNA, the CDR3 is TGTGCCAGCAGTGACTTGGCGGGAAATGGAAAACTGTTTTTT.

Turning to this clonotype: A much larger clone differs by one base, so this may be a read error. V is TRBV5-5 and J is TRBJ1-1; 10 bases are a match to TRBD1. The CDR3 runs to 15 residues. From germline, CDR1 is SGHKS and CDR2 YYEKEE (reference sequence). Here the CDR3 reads CASSGTGARETEASF. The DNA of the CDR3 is TGTGCCAGCAGCGGGACAGGGGCTAGGGAGACTGAAGCTTCCTTT.

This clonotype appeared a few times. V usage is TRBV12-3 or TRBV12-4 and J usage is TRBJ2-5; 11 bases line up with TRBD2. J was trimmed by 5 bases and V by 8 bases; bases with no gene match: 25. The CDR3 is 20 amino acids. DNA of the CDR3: TGTGCCAGCTGCGAGGAGTCGCCGAGACTAGCGGGATGGCTCCAGGAGACCCAGTACTTC. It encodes CASCEESPRLAGWLQETQYF.

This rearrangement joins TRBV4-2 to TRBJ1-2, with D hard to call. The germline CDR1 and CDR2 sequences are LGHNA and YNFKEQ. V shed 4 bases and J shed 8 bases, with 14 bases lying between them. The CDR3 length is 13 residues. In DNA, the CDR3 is TGTGCCAGCAGCCCAGGAGGGCCCCTGGGCTACACCTTC. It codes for CASSPGGPLGYTF.

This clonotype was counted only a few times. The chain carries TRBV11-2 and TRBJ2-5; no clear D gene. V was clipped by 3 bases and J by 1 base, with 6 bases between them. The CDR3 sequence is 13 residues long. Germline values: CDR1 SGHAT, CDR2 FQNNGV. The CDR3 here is CASSFNVQETQYF. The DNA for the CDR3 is TGTGCCAGCAGCTTCAACGTCCAAGAGACCCAGTACTTC. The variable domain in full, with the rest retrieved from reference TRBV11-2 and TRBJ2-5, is EAGVAQSPRYKIIEKRQSVAFWCNPISGHATLYWYQQILGQGPKLLIQFQNNGVVDDSQLPKDRFSAERLKGVDSTLKIQPAKLEDSAVYLCASSFNVQETQYFGPGTRLLVL.

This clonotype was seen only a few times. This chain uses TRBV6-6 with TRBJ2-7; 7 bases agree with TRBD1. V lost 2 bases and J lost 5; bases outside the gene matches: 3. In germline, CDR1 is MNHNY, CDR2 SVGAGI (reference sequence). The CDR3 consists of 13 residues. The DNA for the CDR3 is TGTGCCAGCAGTTACGCCGGACAGGACGAGCAGTACTTC. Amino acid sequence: CASSYAGQDEQYF.

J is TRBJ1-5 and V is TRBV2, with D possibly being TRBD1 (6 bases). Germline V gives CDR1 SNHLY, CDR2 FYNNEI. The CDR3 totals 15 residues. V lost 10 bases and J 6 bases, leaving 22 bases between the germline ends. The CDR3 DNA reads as TGTGCCACCAGCAATCGTGGGGGGGCGCCTCAGCCCCAGCATTTT. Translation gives CATSNRGGAPQPQHF.

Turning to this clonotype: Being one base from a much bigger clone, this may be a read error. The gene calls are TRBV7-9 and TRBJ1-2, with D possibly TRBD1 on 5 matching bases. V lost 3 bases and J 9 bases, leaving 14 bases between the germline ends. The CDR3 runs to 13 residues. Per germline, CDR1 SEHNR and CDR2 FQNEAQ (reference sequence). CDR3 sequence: CASSFQGPFCYTF. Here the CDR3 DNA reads TGTGCCAGCAGCTTTCAGGGTCCATTTTGCTACACCTTC.

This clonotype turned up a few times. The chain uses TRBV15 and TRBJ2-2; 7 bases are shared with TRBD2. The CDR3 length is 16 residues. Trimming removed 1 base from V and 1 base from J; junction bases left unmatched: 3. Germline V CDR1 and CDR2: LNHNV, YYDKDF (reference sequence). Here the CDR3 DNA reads TGTGCCACCAGCAGAGGGCTAGCGGAGAACACCGGGGAGCTGTTTTTT. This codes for CATSRGLAENTGELFF.

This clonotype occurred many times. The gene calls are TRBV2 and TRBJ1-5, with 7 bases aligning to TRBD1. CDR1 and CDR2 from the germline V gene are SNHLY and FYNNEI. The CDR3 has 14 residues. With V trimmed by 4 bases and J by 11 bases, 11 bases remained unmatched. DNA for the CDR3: TGTGCCAGCAGTGGAACGACAGGGCTCCGGGCCCAGCATTTT. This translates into CASSGTTGLRAQHF.

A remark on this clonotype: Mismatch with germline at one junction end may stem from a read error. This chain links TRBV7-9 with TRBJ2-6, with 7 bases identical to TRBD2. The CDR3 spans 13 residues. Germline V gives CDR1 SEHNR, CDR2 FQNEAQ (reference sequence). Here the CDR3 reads CASSLVGRRTEAF. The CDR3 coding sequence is TGTGCCAGCAGCTTAGTCGGGAGGAGGACTGAAGCTTTC.

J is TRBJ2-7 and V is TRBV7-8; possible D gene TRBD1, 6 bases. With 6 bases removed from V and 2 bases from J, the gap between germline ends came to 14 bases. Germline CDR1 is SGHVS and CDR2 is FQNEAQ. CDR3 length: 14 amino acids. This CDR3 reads CASSKTGMPYEQYF. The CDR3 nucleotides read TGTGCCAGCAGTAAAACAGGGATGCCCTACGAGCAGTACTTC.

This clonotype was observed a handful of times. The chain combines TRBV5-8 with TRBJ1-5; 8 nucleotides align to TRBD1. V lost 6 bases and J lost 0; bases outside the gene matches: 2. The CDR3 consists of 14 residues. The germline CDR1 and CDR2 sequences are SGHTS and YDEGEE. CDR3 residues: CASIQGGSNQPQHF. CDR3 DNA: TGTGCCAGCATACAGGGGGGTAGCAATCAGCCCCAGCATTTT.

CDR3 DNA: TGTGCCAGCAGTGGCCCGACAGGGGGAGGTCAGCCCCAGCATTTT. It codes for CASSGPTGGGQPQHF. The chain links TRBV6-6 to TRBJ1-5, with 9 bases identical to TRBD1. This CDR3 has 15 residues. Germline loops: CDR1 MNHNY, CDR2 SVGAGI (reference sequence). J gave up 6 bases and V 5 bases, and 8 bases lay outside the gene matches.

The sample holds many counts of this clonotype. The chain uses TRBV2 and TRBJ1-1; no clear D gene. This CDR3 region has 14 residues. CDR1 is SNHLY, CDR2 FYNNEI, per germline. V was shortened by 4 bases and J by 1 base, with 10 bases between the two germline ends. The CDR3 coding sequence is TGTGCCAGCAGTGGTGGTGTTGGGAACACTGAAGCTTTCTTT. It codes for CASSGGVGNTEAFF.

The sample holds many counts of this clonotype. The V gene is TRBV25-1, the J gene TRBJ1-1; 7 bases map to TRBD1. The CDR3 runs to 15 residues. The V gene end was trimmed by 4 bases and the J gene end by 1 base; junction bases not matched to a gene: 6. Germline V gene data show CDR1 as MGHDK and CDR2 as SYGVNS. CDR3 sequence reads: CASSGSGQANTEAFF. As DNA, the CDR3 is TGTGCCAGCAGTGGGTCCGGACAGGCGAACACTGAAGCTTTCTTT.

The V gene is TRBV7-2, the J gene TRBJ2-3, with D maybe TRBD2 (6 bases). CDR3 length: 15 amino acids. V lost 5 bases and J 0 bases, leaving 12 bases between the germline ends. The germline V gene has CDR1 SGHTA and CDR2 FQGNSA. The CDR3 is CASSPDRESTDTQYF. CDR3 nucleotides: TGTGCCAGCAGCCCAGACCGGGAGAGCACAGATACGCAGTATTTT.

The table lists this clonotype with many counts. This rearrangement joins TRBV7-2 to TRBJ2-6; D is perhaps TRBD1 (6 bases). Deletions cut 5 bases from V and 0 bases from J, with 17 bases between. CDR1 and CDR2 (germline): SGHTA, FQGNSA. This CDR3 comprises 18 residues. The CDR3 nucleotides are TGTGCCAGCAGCCCCCGACAGGCCCTAATCTCTGGGGCCAACGTCCTGACTTTC. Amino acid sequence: CASSPRQALISGANVLTF. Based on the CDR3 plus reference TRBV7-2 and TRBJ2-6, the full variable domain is GAGVSQSPSNKVTEKGKDVELRCDPISGHTALYWYRQSLGQGLEFLIYFQGNSAPDKSGLPSDRFSAERTGGSVSTLTIQRTQQEDSAVYLCASSPRQALISGANVLTFGAGSRLTVL.

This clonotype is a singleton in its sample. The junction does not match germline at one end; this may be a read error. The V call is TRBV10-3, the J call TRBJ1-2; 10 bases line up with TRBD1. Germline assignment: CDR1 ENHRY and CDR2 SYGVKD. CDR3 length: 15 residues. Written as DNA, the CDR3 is TGTGCCAGCAGTCTCGGGACAGGGGTTCACTATGGCTACACCTTC. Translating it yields CASSLGTGVHYGYTF.

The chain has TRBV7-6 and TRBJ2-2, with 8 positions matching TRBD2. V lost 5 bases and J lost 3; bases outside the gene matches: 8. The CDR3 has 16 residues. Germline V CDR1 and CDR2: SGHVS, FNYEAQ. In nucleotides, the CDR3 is TGTGCCAGCAGCCTGCGACTAGCGCCTGACACCGGGGAGCTGTTTTTT. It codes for CASSLRLAPDTGELFF.

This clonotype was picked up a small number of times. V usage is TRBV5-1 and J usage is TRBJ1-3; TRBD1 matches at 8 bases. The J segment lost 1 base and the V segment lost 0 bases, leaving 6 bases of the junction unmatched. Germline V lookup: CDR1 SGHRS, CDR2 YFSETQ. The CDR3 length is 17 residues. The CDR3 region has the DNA TGCGCCAGCAGCTTGGTGGGGACAGGCCTTTCTGGAAACACCATATATTTT. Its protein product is CASSLVGTGLSGNTIYF.

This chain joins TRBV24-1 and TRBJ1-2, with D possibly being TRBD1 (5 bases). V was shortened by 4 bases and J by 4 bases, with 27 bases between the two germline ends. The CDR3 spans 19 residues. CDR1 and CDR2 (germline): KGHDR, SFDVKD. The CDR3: CATSDPGTSGSGGSYGYTF. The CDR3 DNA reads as TGTGCCACCAGTGACCCCGGGACTAGCGGGAGTGGAGGCTCCTATGGCTACACCTTC.

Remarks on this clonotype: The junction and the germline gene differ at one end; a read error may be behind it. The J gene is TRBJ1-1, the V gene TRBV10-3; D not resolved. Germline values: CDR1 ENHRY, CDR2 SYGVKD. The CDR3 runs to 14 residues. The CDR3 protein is CASSVNRRDTEAFF. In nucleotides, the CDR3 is TGTGCCAGCAGTGTCAATAGGAGGGACACTGAAGCTTTCTTT.

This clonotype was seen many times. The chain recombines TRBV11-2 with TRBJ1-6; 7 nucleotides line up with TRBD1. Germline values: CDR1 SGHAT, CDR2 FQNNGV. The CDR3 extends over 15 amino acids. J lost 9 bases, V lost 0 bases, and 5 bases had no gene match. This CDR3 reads CASSLEYRGLSPLHF. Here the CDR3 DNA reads TGTGCCAGCAGCTTAGAGTACAGGGGCCTTTCACCCCTCCACTTT.

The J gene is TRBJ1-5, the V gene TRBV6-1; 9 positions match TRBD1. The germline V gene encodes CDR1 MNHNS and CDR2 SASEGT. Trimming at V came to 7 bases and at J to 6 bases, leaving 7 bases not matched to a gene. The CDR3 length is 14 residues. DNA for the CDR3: TGTGCCAGCACGGGGACAGGGTTGTTTCAGCCCCAGCATTTT. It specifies CASTGTGLFQPQHF.

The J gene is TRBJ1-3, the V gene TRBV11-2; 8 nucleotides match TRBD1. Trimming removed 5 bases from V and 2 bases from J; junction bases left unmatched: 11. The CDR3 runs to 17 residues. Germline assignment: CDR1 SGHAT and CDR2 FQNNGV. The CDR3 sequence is CASSLRTGLLTGNTIYF. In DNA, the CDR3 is TGTGCCAGCAGCCTCAGGACAGGGCTCTTGACTGGAAACACCATATATTTT. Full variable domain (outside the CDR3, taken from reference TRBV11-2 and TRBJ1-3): EAGVAQSPRYKIIEKRQSVAFWCNPISGHATLYWYQQILGQGPKLLIQFQNNGVVDDSQLPKDRFSAERLKGVDSTLKIQPAKLEDSAVYLCASSLRTGLLTGNTIYFGEGSWLTVV.

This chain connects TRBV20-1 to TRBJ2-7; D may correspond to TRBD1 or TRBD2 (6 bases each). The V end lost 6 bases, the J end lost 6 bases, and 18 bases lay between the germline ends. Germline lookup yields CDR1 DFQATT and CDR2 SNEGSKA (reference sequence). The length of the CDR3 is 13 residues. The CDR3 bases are TGCAGTGCAGCCCCGGGGGCGGCTTCCGAGCAGTACTTC. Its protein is CSAAPGAASEQYF.